The source of this T cell receptor (beta chain) is a study of T-cell reconstitution after alpha-beta-depleted transplantation in children (dated by TCRdb to about 2016). Background for the entire study: Using TCR repertoire profiling, the study quantitatively followed how T-cell immune reconstitution unfolded in children after TCRalphabeta/CD19-depleted allogeneic hematopoietic cell transplantation.

This clonotype was counted many times. The specificity of this receptor is unknown. No much larger clone exists at a distance of one base, and base qualities are not known. From its cysteine to its phenylalanine, the CDR3 spans 16 amino acids. Only the CDR3 DNA stays, 48 bases, in frame from base 1. The germline V gene (reference sequence) yields SEHNR for CDR1 and FQNEAQ for CDR2. Cut back by 5 bases and 4 bases, the V and J ends lie 18 bases apart. This sample's time point label indicates: day 60 (about 2 months) after transplantation. The treatment or condition label for this specimen denotes: allogeneic hematopoietic cell transplantation with graft depleted of TCRalphabeta T cells and CD19 B cells. The transplant recipients were children given TCRalphabeta/CD19-depleted allogeneic hematopoietic cell grafts. The library was built by means of PCR. Reads for this sample came from an Illumina HiSeq 2500. TCR library preparation used molecular barcoding, with unique molecular identifiers applied to normalize quantification of the TCRbeta repertoire. The public reads were reanalyzed by TCRdb: fastp trimming at Q25, MiXCR alignment, in-frame beta chains only. Each CDR3 protein gets just one entry, which takes the most common genes and DNA from the rows behind it. The sample yields fewer than 40,000 distinct CDR3 sequences; about 7% were counted once. In total, the top ten clones hold 27% of the sample.

Beyond this particular receptor, the publication reports: The apparently early recovery of alphabetaT-cell counts about two months after transplant reportedly depended on only several hundred rapidly expanded clones that came from non-depleted graft cells. The high TCRbeta diversity at day 60 in some patients was ascribed to recipient T cells and intrathymic progenitors that had survived conditioning. Over subsequent months, a decline in hyperexpanded clone frequencies was noted, and after one year, T-cell counts and TCRbeta diversity were mostly ascribed to newly produced T cells.

The source was peripheral blood, collected 60 days after TCRalphabeta/CD19-depleted stem cell transplant. This chain joins TRBV7-9 to TRBJ1-5; D gene: possibly TRBD1, on 5 matching bases. This receptor was identified in a child under two years old who had a stem cell transplant for acute myeloid leukemia, so the T cells may come from the graft donor. The base sequence is TGTGCCAGCAGCCCCGGTTTCGGGGCTCCTAATCAGCCCCAGCATTTT. Its translation reads: CASSPGFGAPNQPQHF.